These T cell receptor beta chains were read from a single sample in a study. TCRdb fed the 5' RACE reads into MiXCR, producing one record per CDR3 protein. This table has approximately 29,000 distinct CDR3 sequences, roughly 25% appearing once. Sequenced input: naive CD4+ T cells sorted from a lymph node. The receptors here all came from a female donor with breast cancer. Each CDR3 is given with its conserved first and last residue. A D gene is named only where the DNA matches it firmly. Expanded clones are given a class, and other clones once, few, many or no size at all.

.	TRBD2	TRBV30	TRBJ2-3	TGTGCCTGGAGTTTAGTAGCGGGAGAAGATACGCAGTATTTT	CAWSLVAGEDTQYF
few	TRBD1	TRBV27	TRBJ1-5	TGTGCCAGCAGTTTCGGACAGGGGGTGGATCAGCCCCAGCATTTT	CASSFGQGVDQPQHF
many	.	TRBV3-1	TRBJ2-5	TGTGCCAGCGCGTCAGAGGACAGACCGAAAGAGACCCAGTACTTC	CASASEDRPKETQYF
few	.	TRBV5-4	TRBJ1-1	TGTGCCAGCAGCTTGGAACAGTTGAACACTGAAGCTTTCTTT	CASSLEQLNTEAFF
medium-sized	.	TRBV4-2	TRBJ2-5	TGTGCCAGCAGCCAAGATCGACCCCCCCAAGGAGAGACCCAGTACTTC	CASSQDRPPQGETQYF
.	.	TRBV28	TRBJ2-5	TGTGCCAGCAGGGGGCGGGTGAACCAAGAGACCCAGTACTTC	CASRGRVNQETQYF
once	.	TRBV6-1	TRBJ1-5	TGTGCCAGCAGCCCATTTGGAAATCAGCCCCAGCATTTT	CASSPFGNQPQHF
.	TRBD1	TRBV4-1	TRBJ2-7	TGCGCCAGCAGCCATCCAAAGACAGGGAGAGCCTACGAGCAGTACTTC	CASSHPKTGRAYEQYF
.	.	TRBV29-1	TRBJ2-5	TGCAGCGTTGATAGAATAACAGGAGAGACCCAGTACTTC	CSVDRITGETQYF
.	TRBD2	TRBV5-1	TRBJ2-5	TGCGCCAGCAGCTTCAGCGGGGGTCCTGTTGAGACCCAGTACTTC	CASSFSGGPVETQYF
few	.	TRBV4-1	TRBJ2-1	TGCGCCAGCAGCCAAGGAGGGGGGGCATACAATGAGCAGTTCTTC	CASSQGGGAYNEQFF
.	.	TRBV27	TRBJ1-1	TGTGCCAGCAGCCCGGGAGGAAAAGCTTTCTTT	CASSPGGKAFF
.	.	TRBV29-1	TRBJ2-3	TGCAGCGTTGAAGGCGGGGGCAGGACTCGCACAGATACGCAGTATTTT	CSVEGGGRTRTDTQYF
.	TRBD1	TRBV27	TRBJ2-7	TGTGCCAGCAGCATCGCCGGGACAGACTACGAGCAGTACTTC	CASSIAGTDYEQYF
many	TRBD2	TRBV5-1	TRBJ2-2	TGCGCCAGCAGCTTATTTTCTAGCGGGTCGGGCGTCGGGGAGCTGTTTTTT	CASSLFSSGSGVGELFF
.	.	TRBV12-3/TRBV12-4	TRBJ1-1	TGTGCCAGCGTCTTAGGTCCGAACACTGAAGCTTTCTTT	CASVLGPNTEAFF
.	TRBD1	TRBV29-1	TRBJ2-1	TGCAGCGTTACCCCCGGGGACAGGGGGCCCTACAATGAGCAGTTCTTC	CSVTPGDRGPYNEQFF
.	.	TRBV27	TRBJ1-5	TGTGCCAGCAGTTTACCAGGGCAGAATCAGCCCCAGCATTTT	CASSLPGQNQPQHF
.	.	TRBV12-5	TRBJ1-1	TGTGCTAGTGGTTTACAGTTGAACACTGAAGCTTTCTTT	CASGLQLNTEAFF
many	.	TRBV3-1	TRBJ1-5	TGTGCCAGCAGCCAAGGGGGTGATCGCAATCAGCCCCAGCATTTT	CASSQGGDRNQPQHF
few	TRBD2	TRBV3-1	TRBJ2-1	TGTGCCAGCAGCCCCGGGGGGAGGGTCGATGAGCAGTTCTTC	CASSPGGRVDEQFF
many	.	TRBV7-3	TRBJ2-6	TGTGCCAGCAGCTTAATGGGGGACACCCTACAATCATCTGGGGCCAACGTCCTGACTTTC	CASSLMGDTLQSSGANVLTF
.	TRBD2	TRBV12-3/TRBV12-4	TRBJ2-3	TGTGCCAGCAGGCGGGGGGGCGGGACAGATACGCAGTATTTT	CASRRGGGTDTQYF
.	.	TRBV4-1	TRBJ2-7	TGCGCCGGCAGCCAAGGGGACAGACTAGTCTACGAGCAGTACTTC	CAGSQGDRLVYEQYF
.	TRBD1	TRBV7-6	TRBJ2-5	TGTGCCAGCAGCGCGGGACAGGGGAAAGAGACCCAGTACTTC	CASSAGQGKETQYF
.	.	TRBV20-1	TRBJ1-1	TGCAGTGCACAGACCTTACAGGGTCTCGGCACTGAAGCTTTCTTT	CSAQTLQGLGTEAFF
.	TRBD1	TRBV7-9	TRBJ2-5	TGTGCCAGCAGCGGGCCGGACAGGGGGCGGACCCAGTACTTC	CASSGPDRGRTQYF
few	.	TRBV12-3/TRBV12-4	TRBJ1-5	TGTGCCAGCGGTGCGGGCCCCGCGGCGGGAGATCAGCCCCAGCATTTT	CASGAGPAAGDQPQHF
few	.	TRBV18	TRBJ1-2	TGTGCCAGCTCACCGGCAAGGGTGGGCTACACCTTC	CASSPARVGYTF
.	.	TRBV12-3/TRBV12-4	TRBJ2-1	TGTGCCAGCAGTTTGTCCATTCTACATGAGCAGTTCTTC	CASSLSILHEQFF
few	.	TRBV5-1	TRBJ2-1	TGCGCCAGCAGCTTAGGGGGGTTCCCCTACAATGAGCAGTTCTTC	CASSLGGFPYNEQFF
.	.	TRBV6-2/TRBV6-3	TRBJ2-7	TGTGCCAGCAGAACGGCAGGATATACCCACGAGCAGTACTTC	CASRTAGYTHEQYF
many	.	TRBV6-1	TRBJ2-5	TGTGCCAGCAGCGGGACTGGTCAAGAGACCCAGTACTTC	CASSGTGQETQYF